This T cell receptor beta chain is drawn from a study of shared clonotypes between healthy human individuals. Study results and caveats: Some naive CD4 clonotypes, roughly 4.7%, turned up in common across several donors.

For this clone: Its target is unknown.

Sequenced by immunoSEQ multiplex PCR; TCRdb stores in-frame clones only, minus some. The repertoire holds some 1.5 million clones, with 98% as singletons. The germline V gene encodes CDR1 MGHRA and CDR2 YSYEKL. V was cut by 2 bases and J by 3 bases, with 20 bases left in between. CDR3 length: 17 residues. The source of this sequence is a man between 25 and 39 years old in good health. The chain uses TRBV4-1 and TRBJ2-7, with D maybe TRBD1 (6 bases). The specimen was naive CD4+ T cells sorted from blood. Subset given: CD45RA+ positively selected. The DNA for the CDR3 is TGCGCCAGCAGCCAAAGCAACGGACAGCGAACCGGCTACGAGCAGTACTTC. This translates into CASSQSNGQRTGYEQYF.